The source of this TCR beta chain is a study of T cells in Graves' hyperthyroidism and ophthalmopathy. Study as a whole: Once the initial diagnosis was made, peripheral blood was obtained before any treatment. General study results and limits: The model's output predicted ophthalmopathy at a median of around 6.9 months prior to onset.

Patients with uncontrolled infections, other autoimmune diseases, pregnancy or lactation were excluded. RNA transcripts gave rise to amplified TCR beta CDR3 regions. In the first-round RT-PCR of the TCR CDR3, the HTBI primer set was used. TCRdb used MiXCR to reprocess the multiplex PCR reads, holding one entry per CDR3 protein. The table lists 600,000 to 900,000 distinct CDR3 sequences, 16% of them singletons. The CDR3 loop spans 15 amino acids. Trimming removed 3 bases from V and 8 bases from J; junction bases left unmatched: 8. Germline V gives CDR1 SGHAT, CDR2 FQDESV (reference sequence). In the case of this clonotype: Its antigen is not known.

The chain couples TRBV11-1 to TRBJ2-1; 9 bases agree with TRBD2. Sequenced input: blood. The receptor's source is a man aged 18-30 years with Graves' hyperthyroidism. The CDR3, as DNA: TGTGCCAGCAGCTTGTCGGGACTAGCTCACCATGAGCAGTTCTTC. Amino acids: CASSLSGLAHHEQFF. Variable domain in full (rest from reference TRBV11-1 and TRBJ2-1): EAEVAQSPRYKITEKSQAVAFWCDPISGHATLYWYRQILGQGPELLVQFQDESVVDDSQLPKDRFSAERLKGVDSTLKIQPAELGDSAMYLCASSLSGLAHHEQFFGPGTRLTVL.